This TCR beta chain comes out of a study of cytomegalovirus exposure and HLA in healthy donors. The study's findings and limits: Later findings reportedly placed an Asian-associated ancestry cluster below the approximately 630-donor mean for N-insertions.

This PCR relied on a set of 60 Vbeta primers and 13 Jbeta primers. The table came from immunoSEQ multiplex PCR; TCRdb's copy has only in-frame clones and leaves some out. Found here are 69,000 or so clones, about 70% of them singletons; the top ten hold 3.3%. The CDR3 spans 15 residues. This clone was recorded a few times. Its cognate antigen is unknown. This chain joins TRBV21-1 and TRBJ1-6; TRBD1, the table's D call, lacks a check against the DNA. TRBV21-1 is recorded as a pseudogene. The sequenced sample consisted of PBMCs. This clonotype was obtained from a man aged 18 to 30 in good health and CMV-seronegative. CDR3 coding DNA: TGTGCCAGCAACAGACAGGCCCCGGAGAATTCACCCCTCCACTTT. Its translation is CASNRQAPENSPLHF.